The present T cell receptor beta chain was sequenced within a study of sequential checkpoint blockade in melanoma (dated by TCRdb to between 2018 and 2021). General notes on the study: Patients were randomized 1:1 to first-line nivolumab followed by ipilimumab (arm A) or ipilimumab followed by nivolumab (arm B). Maintenance nivolumab came after both trial sequences.

Based on the germline V gene, the CDR1 and CDR2 sequences are SGHVS and FNYEAQ. V sheds 1 base and J sheds 5 bases, leaving 20 bases between their ends. The CDR3 sequence holds 17 residues, the cysteine and phenylalanine included. Left in the record is the CDR3 DNA by itself, 51 bases read in frame from the first base. TCRbeta CDR3 regions were immunosequenced from genomic DNA with the immunoSEQ Assay. Before high-throughput sequencing, genomic DNA was amplified using bias-controlled multiplex PCR. The source study handled its data this way. To quantify the absolute abundance of each unique TCRbeta CDR3 region, the sequences were collapsed and filtered. Clonality, defined as 1 minus Pielou's evenness, was calculated using only productive rearrangements. A previously published method was used to identify clones with significantly greater frequencies in on-treatment samples than in baseline samples. As stored in TCRdb, this immuneACCESS dataset retains in-frame rearrangements with V and J assigned. A fraction of the clones does not appear; measured against another copy, unresolved V genes explain less than half of the discrepancy, and the remainder lacks a known reason. That table is the source of V, J and clone size, and D and trimming were worked out from the DNA. The sample yields some 11,000 clones; almost 80% were counted once. The top ten clonotypes cover around 57% of the sample.

What this sample's treatment or condition label stands for: randomized to nivolumab then ipilimumab (arm A) or the reverse (arm B). None of the trial patients had been given prior DNA-damaging chemotherapy. Live CD3+CD8+ cells negative for CD19 and CD56 were sorted from thawed PBMCs on a FACS Aria II flow cytometer. Samples came from patients with melanoma in CheckMate 064, a randomized, open-label phase II trial of sequential checkpoint blockade. Peripheral blood mononuclear cells were collected by leukapheresis, purified using Ficoll-Paque, and frozen in human serum containing roughly 10% DMSO. Purity of sorted blood CD3+CD8+ cells was verified at >95% immediately after sorting, followed by DNA extraction. Broad study findings and their caveats: The response-prediction model combining TCR metrics and mutation burden needs validation in larger, independent patient cohorts.

Turning to this clone: Its binding antigen is unknown. Qualities for individual bases were not recorded, and no much larger clone is one base off.

The sequences come from CD8+ T cells sorted from blood (inferred from file names), collected from a patient given nivolumab and ipilimumab in sequence. The TCR sequence derives from a human donor with melanoma. The sequence is built from TRBV7-6 and TRBJ2-5; 6 matching bases give a weak D call of TRBD2. The CDR3 here reads CASSLGDWVGGRETQYF. The DNA is as follows: TGTGCCAGCAGCTTAGGGGACTGGGTCGGTGGGAGGGAGACCCAGTACTTC.